The present TCR beta chain was sequenced within a study of blood T cell repertoires in COVID-19 (dated by TCRdb to 2019 to 2021). Context from the whole study: The collaborator samples originated in the United States, Italy and Spain and spanned the acute and convalescent phases of COVID-19. The samples were drawn from the first 160 participants of the ongoing ImmuneRACE study and from 1,254 subjects provided by 6 global collaborators. Deeply sampled blood TCRbeta repertoires from subjects exposed to, actively infected with, or recovered from COVID-19 were included in the dataset. The prospective study material was composed of cDNA or gDNA derived from T cells, B-cell-depleted T cells, or PBMCs. The sample metadata nearly always contained a de-identified subject ID, COVID-19 status, age in years and sex. The repertoires were made available in a free public database intended to serve as a resource for research on the immune response to SARS-CoV-2. HLA class I and class II types, where available, came from metadata supplied by the sample provider rather than from assay-based typing.

TCRbeta CDR3 regions were amplified from genomic DNA by means of the immunoSEQ Assay, a bias-controlled multiplex PCR. The paper's processing steps were these. The number of nucleated cells in each sample was estimated from the amplification of reference gene primers within the assay. To quantify the absolute abundance of each unique TCRbeta CDR3 rearrangement, sequence reads were collapsed and filtered. Productive Simpson clonality was computed per sample as the square root of Simpson's diversity index over productive rearrangements. Held by TCRdb, this immuneACCESS table contains in-frame sequences only and omits some clones. Under half of the omission traces to an unresolved V gene where checked; the cause of the rest is unknown. V and J calls and clone size are as listed in that table; D and trimming were resolved from the DNA. In all, the sample holds roughly 150,000 clones, and under 90% of those were seen once. Approximately 1.6% of the sample lies in the top ten.

Enrolling through a virtual design, the prospective study's participants ranged in age from roughly 18 to 100 years and lived across about two dozen United States geographic areas. In the prospective study, cohorts were assigned on the basis of participant-reported clinical history obtained from a screening survey and a study questionnaire. Exposed participants had been in contact, within 2 weeks of entering the study, with a person who had a PCR-confirmed or clinician-diagnosed case of COVID-19. In the prospective study, mobile phlebotomists collected whole blood, serum and a nasopharyngeal or oropharyngeal swab from each participant. Participants in the prospective study had the option to provide additional blood draws and questionnaires over a roughly 2-month period. Prospective study blood samples were shipped either frozen or at room temperature before DNA extraction. Study-level results and caveats: How much clinical and demographic metadata was included differed by source and by participant, and the metadata was provided uncurated.

In the case of this clone: Its antigen specificity is not known. Base-call qualities are not available, and no considerably larger clone is one nucleotide away.

From its cysteine to its phenylalanine, the CDR3 spans 18 amino acids. The read is trimmed to its CDR3 DNA, 54 bases read in frame from base 1. The germline V gene (reference sequence) specifies MNHEY as CDR1 and SMNVEV as CDR2. Here V drops 5 bases and J drops 2 bases, and the junction holds 13 bases not matched to any gene. The sequence derives from a young woman who had been exposed to COVID-19. Sample: PBMCs or T cells enriched from blood (not recorded which). This receptor chain uses TRBV27 and TRBJ2-1, and 9 bases in between align with TRBD2. The CDR3 region has the sequence CASSRLPIAGVTYNEQFF. The DNA sequence reads TGTGCCAGCAGTCGATTACCTATAGCGGGAGTCACCTACAATGAGCAGTTCTTC.